The source of this TCR beta chain is a study of blood T cell repertoires in COVID-19. The CDR3 sequence is 15 residues long. The V and J ends lost 4 bases and 0 bases respectively, with 10 bases between them. Germline CDR1 is MDHEN and CDR2 is SYDVKM. Assay: immunoSEQ multiplex PCR; the TCRdb copy retains only in-frame clones and omits some. Among 150,000 to 200,000 clones listed, under 85% were seen once. The chain is built from TRBV28 and TRBJ1-3; D is ambiguous. The clonotype comes from a man older than 75 with COVID-19, enrolled during active disease. The sequencing input was peripheral blood. CDR3 sequence reads: CASSSPASSGNTIYF. As DNA, the CDR3 is TGTGCCAGCAGTTCTCCTGCGAGCTCTGGAAACACCATATATTTT.